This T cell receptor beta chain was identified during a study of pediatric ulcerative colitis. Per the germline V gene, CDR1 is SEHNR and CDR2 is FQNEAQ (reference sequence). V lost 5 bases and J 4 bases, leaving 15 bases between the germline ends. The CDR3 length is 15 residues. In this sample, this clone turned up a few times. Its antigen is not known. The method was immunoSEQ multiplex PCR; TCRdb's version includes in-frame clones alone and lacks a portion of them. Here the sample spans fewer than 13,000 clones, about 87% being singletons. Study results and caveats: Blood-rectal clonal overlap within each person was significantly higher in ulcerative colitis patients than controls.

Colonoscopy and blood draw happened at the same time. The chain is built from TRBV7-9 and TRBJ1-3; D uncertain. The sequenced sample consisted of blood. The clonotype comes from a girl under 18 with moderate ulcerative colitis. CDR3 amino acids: CASSTDPSPGNTIYF. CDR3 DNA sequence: TGTGCCAGCAGCACGGACCCGTCCCCGGGAAACACCATATATTTT.